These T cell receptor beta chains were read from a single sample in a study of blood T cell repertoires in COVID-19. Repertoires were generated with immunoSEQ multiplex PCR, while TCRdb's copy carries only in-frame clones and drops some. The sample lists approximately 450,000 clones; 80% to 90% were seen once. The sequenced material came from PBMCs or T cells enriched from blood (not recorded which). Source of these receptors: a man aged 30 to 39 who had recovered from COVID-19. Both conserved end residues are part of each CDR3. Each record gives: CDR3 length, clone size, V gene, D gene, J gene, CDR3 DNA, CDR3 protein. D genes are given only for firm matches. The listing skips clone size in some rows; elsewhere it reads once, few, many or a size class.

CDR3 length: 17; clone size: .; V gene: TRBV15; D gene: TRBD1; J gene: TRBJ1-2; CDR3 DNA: TGTGCCACCAGCAGCGGGGGGGACAGGGGGCGCGTTGATGGCTACACCTTC; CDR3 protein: CATSSGGDRGRVDGYTF
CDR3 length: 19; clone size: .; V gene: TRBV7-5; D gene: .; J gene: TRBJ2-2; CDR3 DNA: TGTGTCAGAAGCTTAGGGGTAGCGGGAGGGCCCTTTCTCACCGGGGAGCTGTTTTTT; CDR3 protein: CVRSLGVAGGPFLTGELFF
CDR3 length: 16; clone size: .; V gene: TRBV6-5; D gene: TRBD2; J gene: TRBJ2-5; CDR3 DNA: TGTGCCAGCAGTTACGGGTCTAGCGGTGGGGAGGAGACCCAGTACTTC; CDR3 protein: CASSYGSSGGEETQYF
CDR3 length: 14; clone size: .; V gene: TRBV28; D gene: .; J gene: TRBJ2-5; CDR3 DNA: TGTGCCAGCAGCCGAAGAGACAGGCAAGAGACCCAGTACTTC; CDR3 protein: CASSRRDRQETQYF
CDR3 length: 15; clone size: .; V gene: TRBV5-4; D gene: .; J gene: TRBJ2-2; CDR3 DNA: TGTGCCAGCAGCTCAGACCCGTCAGGGGTCGGGGAGCTGTTTTTT; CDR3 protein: CASSSDPSGVGELFF
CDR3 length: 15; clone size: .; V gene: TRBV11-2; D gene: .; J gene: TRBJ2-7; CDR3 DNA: TGTGCCAGCAGTTTCAGCCCACAGGCATCCTACGAGCAGTACTTC; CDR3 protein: CASSFSPQASYEQYF
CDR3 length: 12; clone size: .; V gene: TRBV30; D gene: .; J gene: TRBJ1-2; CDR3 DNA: TGTGCCTGGAGTTCATACAGCTATGGCTACACCTTC; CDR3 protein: CAWSSYSYGYTF
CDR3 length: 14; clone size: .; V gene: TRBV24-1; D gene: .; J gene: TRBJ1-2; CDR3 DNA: TGTGCCACCAGTGATTTGGACAGGCCGTATGGCTACACCTTC; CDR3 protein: CATSDLDRPYGYTF
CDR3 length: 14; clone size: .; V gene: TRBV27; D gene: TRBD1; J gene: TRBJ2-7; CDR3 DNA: TGTGCCAGCAGGACAGGGGGCGCCTCCTACGAGCAGTACTTC; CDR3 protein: CASRTGGASYEQYF
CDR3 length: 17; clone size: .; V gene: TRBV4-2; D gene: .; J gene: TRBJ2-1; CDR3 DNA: TGTGCCAGCAGCCGAGCCTCCACGCGGGGCAGGGACAATGAGCAGTTCTTC; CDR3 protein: CASSRASTRGRDNEQFF
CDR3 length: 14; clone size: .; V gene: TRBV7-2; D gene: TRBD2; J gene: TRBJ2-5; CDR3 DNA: TGTGCCAGCAGCTTAACTAGCGGGAAAGAGACCCAGTACTTC; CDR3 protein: CASSLTSGKETQYF
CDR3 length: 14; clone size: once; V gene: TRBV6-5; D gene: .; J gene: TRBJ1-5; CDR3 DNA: TGTGCCAGCAGTCCGACAGTTAGCAATCAGCCCCAGCATTTT; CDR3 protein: CASSPTVSNQPQHF
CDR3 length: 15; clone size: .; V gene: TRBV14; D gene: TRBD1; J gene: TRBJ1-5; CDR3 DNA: TGTGCCAGCAGCCAAGTAGGGGGCCTCAATCAGCCCCAGCATTTT; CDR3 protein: CASSQVGGLNQPQHF
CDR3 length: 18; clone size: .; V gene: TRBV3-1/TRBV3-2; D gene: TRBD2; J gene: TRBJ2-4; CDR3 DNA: TGTGCCAGCAGCCAAGATCCGGGGGGGCTTATTGCCAAAAACATTCAGTACTTC; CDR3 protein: CASSQDPGGLIAKNIQYF
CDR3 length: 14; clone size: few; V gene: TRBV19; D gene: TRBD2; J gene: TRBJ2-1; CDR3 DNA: TGTGCCAGTAGTAGCGGGGGGGACTACAATGAGCAGTTCTTC; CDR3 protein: CASSSGGDYNEQFF
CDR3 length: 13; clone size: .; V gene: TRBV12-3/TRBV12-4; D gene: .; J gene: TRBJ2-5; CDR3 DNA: TGTGCCAGCAGTTTTCTCGGGAAAGAGACCCAGTACTTC; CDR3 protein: CASSFLGKETQYF
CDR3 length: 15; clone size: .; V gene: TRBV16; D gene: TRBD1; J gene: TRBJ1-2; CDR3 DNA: TGTGCCAGCAGCCGGGACAGGGACCCTAACTATGGCTACACCTTC; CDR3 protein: CASSRDRDPNYGYTF
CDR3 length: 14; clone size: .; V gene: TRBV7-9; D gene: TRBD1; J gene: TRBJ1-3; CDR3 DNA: TGTGCCAGCAGCTCGACAGGGAGAGGAAACACCATATATTTT; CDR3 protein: CASSSTGRGNTIYF
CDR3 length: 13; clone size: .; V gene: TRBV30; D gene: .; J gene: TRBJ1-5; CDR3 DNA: TGTGCCTGGAACAGAGATAGCAATCAGCCCCAGCATTTT; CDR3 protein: CAWNRDSNQPQHF
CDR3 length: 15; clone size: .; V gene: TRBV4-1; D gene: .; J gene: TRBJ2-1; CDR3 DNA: TGCGCCAGCAGCCCAGGAATCGGCGAGTACAATGAGCAGTTCTTC; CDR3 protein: CASSPGIGEYNEQFF
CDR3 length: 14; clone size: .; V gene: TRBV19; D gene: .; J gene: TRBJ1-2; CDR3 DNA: TGTGCCAGTAGTATGGTCGCTGGAGGCTATGGCTACACCTTC; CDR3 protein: CASSMVAGGYGYTF
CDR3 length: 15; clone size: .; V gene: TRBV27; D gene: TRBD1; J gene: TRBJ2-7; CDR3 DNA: TGTGCCAGCAGTGACACAGGGGGCGCCCCTTACGAGCAGTACTTC; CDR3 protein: CASSDTGGAPYEQYF
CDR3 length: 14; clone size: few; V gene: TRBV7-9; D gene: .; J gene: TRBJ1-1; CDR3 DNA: TGTGCCAGCGATGATGGGAGGGCGATCACTGAAGCTTTCTTT; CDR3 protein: CASDDGRAITEAFF
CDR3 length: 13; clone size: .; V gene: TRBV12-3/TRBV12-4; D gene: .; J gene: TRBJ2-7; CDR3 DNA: TGTGCCAGCAGTTCATGGGACACCTACGAGCAGTACTTC; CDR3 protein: CASSSWDTYEQYF
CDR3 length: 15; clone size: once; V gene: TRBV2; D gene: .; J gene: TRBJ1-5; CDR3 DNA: TGTGCCAGCAGTGAGCAGGGGATTGGCAATCAGCCCCAGCATTTT; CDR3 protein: CASSEQGIGNQPQHF
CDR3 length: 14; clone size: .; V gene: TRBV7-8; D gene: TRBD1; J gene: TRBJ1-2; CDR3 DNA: TGTGCCAGCAGCCCACCGGACAGGGCTCGAGGCTACACCTTC; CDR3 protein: CASSPPDRARGYTF
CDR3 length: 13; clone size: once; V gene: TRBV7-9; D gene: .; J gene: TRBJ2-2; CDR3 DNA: TGTGCCAGCAGCTTACAGGCCGCCGGGGAGCTGTTTTTT; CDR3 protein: CASSLQAAGELFF
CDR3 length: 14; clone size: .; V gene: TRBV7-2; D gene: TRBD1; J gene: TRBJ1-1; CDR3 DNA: TGTGCCAGCCGAACAGGGGGTTGGAACACTGAAGCTTTCTTT; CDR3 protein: CASRTGGWNTEAFF
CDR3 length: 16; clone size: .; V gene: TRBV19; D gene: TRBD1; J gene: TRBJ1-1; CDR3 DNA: TGTGCCAGTAGTAGGGACAGGGGTTGGATAAACACTGAAGCTTTCTTT; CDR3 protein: CASSRDRGWINTEAFF
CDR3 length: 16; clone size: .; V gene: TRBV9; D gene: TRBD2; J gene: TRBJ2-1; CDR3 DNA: TGTGCCAGCAGCGCACTACCCGCGGGAGGTTACAATGAGCAGTTCTTC; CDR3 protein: CASSALPAGGYNEQFF
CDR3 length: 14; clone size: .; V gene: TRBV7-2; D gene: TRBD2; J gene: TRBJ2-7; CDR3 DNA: TGTGCCAGCAGCTTAGCGGCGGGAGTGGATGAGCAGTACTTC; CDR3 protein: CASSLAAGVDEQYF
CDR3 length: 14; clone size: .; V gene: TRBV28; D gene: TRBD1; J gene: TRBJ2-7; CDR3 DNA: TGTGCCAGCAGCGCCCCGGACAGGGGTGGGGAGCAGTACTTC; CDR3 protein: CASSAPDRGGEQYF